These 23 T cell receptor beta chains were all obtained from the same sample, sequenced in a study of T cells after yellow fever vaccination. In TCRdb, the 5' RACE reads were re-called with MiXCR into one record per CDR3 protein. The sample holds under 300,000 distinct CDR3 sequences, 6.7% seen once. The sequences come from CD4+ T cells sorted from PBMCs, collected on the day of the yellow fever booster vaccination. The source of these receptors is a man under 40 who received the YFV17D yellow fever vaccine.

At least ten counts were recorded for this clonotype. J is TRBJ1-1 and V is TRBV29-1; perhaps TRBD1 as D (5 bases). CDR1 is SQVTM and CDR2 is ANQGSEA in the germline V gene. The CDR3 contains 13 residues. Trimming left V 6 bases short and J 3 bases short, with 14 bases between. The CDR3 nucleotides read TGCAGCGTGGCTCTGATGGGGGACACTGAAGCTTTCTTT. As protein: CSVALMGDTEAFF.

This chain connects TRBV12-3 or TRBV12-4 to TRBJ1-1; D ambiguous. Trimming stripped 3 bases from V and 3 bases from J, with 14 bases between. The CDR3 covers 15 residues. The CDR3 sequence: CASSLSRHGDTEAFF. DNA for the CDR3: TGTGCCAGCAGTTTGAGTAGGCACGGGGACACTGAAGCTTTCTTT.

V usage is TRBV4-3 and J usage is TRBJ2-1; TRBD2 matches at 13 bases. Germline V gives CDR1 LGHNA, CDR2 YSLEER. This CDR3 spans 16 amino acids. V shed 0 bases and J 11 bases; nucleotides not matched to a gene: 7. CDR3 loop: CASSQEAGLAGAKQFF. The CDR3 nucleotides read TGCGCCAGCAGCCAAGAAGCCGGACTAGCGGGGGCCAAGCAGTTCTTC.

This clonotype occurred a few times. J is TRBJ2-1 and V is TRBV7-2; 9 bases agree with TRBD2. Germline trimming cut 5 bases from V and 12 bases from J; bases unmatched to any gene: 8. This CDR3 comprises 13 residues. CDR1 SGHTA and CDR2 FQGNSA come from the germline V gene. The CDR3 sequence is CASSPAGGSGQFF. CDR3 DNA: TGTGCCAGCAGCCCGGCGGGGGGGTCCGGGCAGTTCTTC.

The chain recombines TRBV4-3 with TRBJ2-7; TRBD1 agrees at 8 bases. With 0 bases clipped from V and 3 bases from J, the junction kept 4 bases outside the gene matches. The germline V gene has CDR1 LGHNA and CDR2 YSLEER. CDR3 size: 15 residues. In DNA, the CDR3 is TGCGCCAGCAGCCAAGATAGGACAGGGCTCTACGAGCAGTACTTC. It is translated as CASSQDRTGLYEQYF.

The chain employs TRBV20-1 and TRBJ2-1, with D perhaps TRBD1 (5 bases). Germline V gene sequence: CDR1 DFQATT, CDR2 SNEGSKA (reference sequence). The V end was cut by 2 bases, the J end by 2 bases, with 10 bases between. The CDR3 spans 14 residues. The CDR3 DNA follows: TGCAGTGCTAGATTAAGACAGACCTACAATGAGCAGTTCTTC. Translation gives CSARLRQTYNEQFF.

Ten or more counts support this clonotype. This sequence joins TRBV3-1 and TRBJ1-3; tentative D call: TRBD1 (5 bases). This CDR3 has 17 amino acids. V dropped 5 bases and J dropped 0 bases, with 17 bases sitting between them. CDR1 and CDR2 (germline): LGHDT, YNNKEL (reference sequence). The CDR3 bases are TGTGCCAGCAGCTCGGGGGTCACCCGAACCTCTGGAAACACCATATATTTT. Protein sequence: CASSSGVTRTSGNTIYF.

In nucleotides, the CDR3 is TGTGCCAGCAGTGAAGGGGGAGGGGGTGGGACCCAGTACTTC. As protein: CASSEGGGGGTQYF. The chain combines TRBV25-1 with TRBJ2-5; D is perhaps TRBD2 (7 bases). This CDR3 has 14 amino acids. Germline lookup yields CDR1 MGHDK and CDR2 SYGVNS. V lost 2 bases and J 7 bases, leaving 14 bases between the germline ends.

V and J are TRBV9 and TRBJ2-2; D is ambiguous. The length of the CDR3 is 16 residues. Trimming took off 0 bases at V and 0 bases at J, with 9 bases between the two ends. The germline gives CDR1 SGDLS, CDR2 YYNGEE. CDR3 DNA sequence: TGTGCCAGCAGCGTAGCTTGGAACGCGAACACCGGGGAGCTGTTTTTT. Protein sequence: CASSVAWNANTGELFF.

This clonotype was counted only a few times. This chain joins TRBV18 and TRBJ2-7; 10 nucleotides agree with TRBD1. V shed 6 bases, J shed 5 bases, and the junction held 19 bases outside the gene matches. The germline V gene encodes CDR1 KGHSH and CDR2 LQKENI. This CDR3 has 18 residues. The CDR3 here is CASSSGTGVLRRKDEQYF. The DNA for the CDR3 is TGTGCCAGCTCGTCCGGGACAGGGGTATTAAGGAGAAAGGACGAGCAGTACTTC.

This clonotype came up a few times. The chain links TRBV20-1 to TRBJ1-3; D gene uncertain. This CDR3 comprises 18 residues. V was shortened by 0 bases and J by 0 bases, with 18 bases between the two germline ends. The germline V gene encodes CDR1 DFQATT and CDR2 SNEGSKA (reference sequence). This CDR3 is CSARDADTAFLSGNTIYF. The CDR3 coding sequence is TGCAGTGCTAGAGATGCCGACACGGCTTTCCTCTCTGGAAACACCATATATTTT.

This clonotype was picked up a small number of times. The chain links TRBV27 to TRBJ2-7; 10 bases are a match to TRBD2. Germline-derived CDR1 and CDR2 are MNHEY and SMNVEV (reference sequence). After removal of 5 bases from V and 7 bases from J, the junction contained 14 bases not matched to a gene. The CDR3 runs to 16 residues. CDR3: CASSKHSSGSAGEQYF. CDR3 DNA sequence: TGTGCCAGCAGTAAACATTCTAGCGGGAGCGCTGGGGAGCAGTACTTC.

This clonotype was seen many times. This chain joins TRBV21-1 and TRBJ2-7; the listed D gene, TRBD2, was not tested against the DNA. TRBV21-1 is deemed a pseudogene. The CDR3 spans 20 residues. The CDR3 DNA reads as TGTGCCAGCAGCAAAGCTTGCGGGACTTTTAGACTAGCGGACCTCTACGAGCAGTACTTC. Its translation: CASSKACGTFRLADLYEQYF.

The CDR3 nucleotides read TGTGCCACCAGTGAGCATCGCACAGATACGCAGTATTTT. It translates to CATSEHRTDTQYF. The chain is built from TRBV24-1 and TRBJ2-3; no clear D. The CDR3 has 13 residues. Trimming took 4 bases from V and 1 from J, leaving 5 bases between them. Germline loops: CDR1 KGHDR, CDR2 SFDVKD.

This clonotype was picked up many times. Here the CDR3 DNA reads TGTGCCAGCAGTCCCACTAGCGGGAGGGGTAATGAGCAGTTCTTC. Translated: CASSPTSGRGNEQFF. The chain couples TRBV28 to TRBJ2-1; TRBD2 matches at 13 bases. V shed 5 bases, J shed 7 bases, and the junction held 5 bases outside the gene matches. The germline V gene has CDR1 MDHEN and CDR2 SYDVKM. The CDR3 contains 15 residues.

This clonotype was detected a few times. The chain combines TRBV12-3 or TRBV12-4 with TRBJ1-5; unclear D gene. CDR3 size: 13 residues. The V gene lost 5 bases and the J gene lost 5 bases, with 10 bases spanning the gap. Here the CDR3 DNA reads TGTGCCAGCAGTAAAGGGAATCATCAGCCCCAGCATTTT. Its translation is CASSKGNHQPQHF.

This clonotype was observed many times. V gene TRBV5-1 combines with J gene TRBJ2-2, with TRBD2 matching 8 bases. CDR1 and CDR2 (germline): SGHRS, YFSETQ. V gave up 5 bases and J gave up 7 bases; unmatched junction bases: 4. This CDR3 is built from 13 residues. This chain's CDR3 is CASRGLDIGELFF. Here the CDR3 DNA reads TGCGCCAGCAGGGGACTAGACATCGGGGAGCTGTTTTTT.

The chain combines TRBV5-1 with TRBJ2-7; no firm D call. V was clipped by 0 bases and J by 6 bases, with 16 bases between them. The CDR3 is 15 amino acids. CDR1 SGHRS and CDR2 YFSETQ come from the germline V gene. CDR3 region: CASSLGHSKAGEQYF. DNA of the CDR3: TGCGCCAGCAGCTTGGGACACTCGAAGGCTGGCGAGCAGTACTTC.

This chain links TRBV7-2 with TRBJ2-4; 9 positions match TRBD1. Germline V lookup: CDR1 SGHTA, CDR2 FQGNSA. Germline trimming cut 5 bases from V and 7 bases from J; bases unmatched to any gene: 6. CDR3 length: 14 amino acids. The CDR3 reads CASSPGTGSNIQYF. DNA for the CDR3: TGTGCCAGCAGCCCCGGGACAGGGTCCAACATTCAGTACTTC.

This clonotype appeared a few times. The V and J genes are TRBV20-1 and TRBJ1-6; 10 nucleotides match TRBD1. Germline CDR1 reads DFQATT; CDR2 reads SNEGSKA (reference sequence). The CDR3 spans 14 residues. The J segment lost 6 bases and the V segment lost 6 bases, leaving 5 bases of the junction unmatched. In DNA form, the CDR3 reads TGCAGTGCCCCGGGACAGGGGTTTAATTCACCCCTCCACTTT. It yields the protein CSAPGQGFNSPLHF.

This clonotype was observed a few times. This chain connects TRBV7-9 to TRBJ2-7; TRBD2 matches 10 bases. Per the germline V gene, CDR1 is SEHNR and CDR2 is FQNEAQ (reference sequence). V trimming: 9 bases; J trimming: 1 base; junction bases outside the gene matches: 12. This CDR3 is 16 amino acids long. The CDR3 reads CASSGSGRAGSYEQYF. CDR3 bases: TGTGCCAGTAGCGGGAGCGGGAGGGCCGGTTCCTACGAGCAGTACTTC.

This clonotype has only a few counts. The CDR3 protein is CASSLGPHRSSETQYF. CDR3 nucleotide sequence: TGTGCCAGCAGCTTAGGCCCCCATCGGTCGTCTGAGACCCAGTACTTC. The chain carries TRBV7-2 and TRBJ2-5, with D unresolved. The CDR3 sequence is 16 residues long. CDR1 SGHTA and CDR2 FQGNSA come from the germline V gene. Deletions cut 1 base from V and 5 bases from J, with 17 bases between.

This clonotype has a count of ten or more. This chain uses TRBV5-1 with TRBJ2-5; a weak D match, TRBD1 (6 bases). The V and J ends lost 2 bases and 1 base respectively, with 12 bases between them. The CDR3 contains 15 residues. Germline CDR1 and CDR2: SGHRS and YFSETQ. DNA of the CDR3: TGCGCCAGCAGCTTTGAGAGGGGGTCCCAAGAGACCCAGTACTTC. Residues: CASSFERGSQETQYF.